What follows are 31 T cell receptor beta chains derived from one specimen sequenced in a study of T cell changes during pregnancy in multiple sclerosis. Using immunoSEQ multiplex PCR, the repertoire was profiled, and TCRdb retains in-frame clones only, with some absent. The table includes about 40,000 clones, roughly 94% detected once. The sample consisted of peripheral blood, taken in the third trimester of pregnancy. These receptors all come from a female donor with multiple sclerosis, enrolled in a pregnancy study.

V usage is TRBV9 and J usage is TRBJ1-2; weak D call: TRBD1 (6 bases). The V gene's germline CDR1 is SGDLS and CDR2 YYNGEE. Trimming cost V 7 bases and J 3 bases, with 13 bases left between them. This CDR3 has 13 residues. The CDR3 region is CASGGGADYGYTF. The CDR3 DNA reads as TGTGCCAGCGGGGGGGGCGCGGACTATGGCTACACCTTC.

The chain is built from TRBV9 and TRBJ2-4, with D tentatively TRBD1 (6 bases). The germline V gene has CDR1 SGDLS and CDR2 YYNGEE. The CDR3 covers 17 residues. The germline V and J ends were trimmed by 3 bases and 0 bases, with 16 bases remaining between them. Here the CDR3 DNA reads TGTGCCAGCAGCGCTCCCTCATCGGACAGAGCCAAAAACATTCAGTACTTC. Translating it yields CASSAPSSDRAKNIQYF.

The V and J genes are TRBV5-5 and TRBJ2-7, with 9 bases fitting TRBD1. The CDR3 is 16 amino acids. V was clipped by 4 bases and J by 6 bases; unmatched bases: 14. CDR1 and CDR2 (germline): SGHKS, YYEKEE (reference sequence). The CDR3 sequence: CASSATSGTGYGEQYF. The CDR3 DNA reads as TGTGCCAGCAGCGCCACATCCGGGACAGGGTACGGCGAGCAGTACTTC.

This rearrangement joins TRBV10-3 to TRBJ2-7; D remains unclear. CDR3 length equals 12 residues. Deletions cut 8 bases from V and 2 bases from J, with 10 bases between. Germline values: CDR1 ENHRY, CDR2 SYGVKD. As DNA, the CDR3 is TGTGCCATCTGGGCACCAGCCTACGAGCAGTACTTC. This translates into CAIWAPAYEQYF.

The CDR3 loop reads CASSLDRGWAYEQYF. For the CDR3, the DNA is TGTGCCAGCAGCTTAGACCGGGGATGGGCCTACGAGCAGTACTTC. The chain uses TRBV7-2 and TRBJ2-7, with a tentative D call TRBD2 (5 bases). V was cut by 1 base and J by 2 bases, with 12 bases left in between. Germline lookup yields CDR1 SGHTA and CDR2 FQGNSA. The CDR3 is made up of 15 amino acids.

The chain is built from TRBV7-2 and TRBJ1-4, with TRBD1 as a possible D gene (5 bases). Germline values: CDR1 SGHTA, CDR2 FQGNSA. Trimming removed 5 bases from V and 7 bases from J, with 17 bases in between. There are 15 residues in the CDR3. CDR3 bases: TGTGCCAGCAGCACACACAGGCCGGGAGTTGAAAAACTGTTTTTT. Its translation: CASSTHRPGVEKLFF. Filled out from reference TRBV7-2 and TRBJ1-4, the complete variable domain reads GAGVSQSPSNKVTEKGKDVELRCDPISGHTALYWYRQSLGQGLEFLIYFQGNSAPDKSGLPSDRFSAERTGGSVSTLTIQRTQQEDSAVYLCASSTHRPGVEKLFFGSGTQLSVL.

The V gene is TRBV9, the J gene TRBJ2-5; 12 bases map to TRBD2. The CDR3 has 15 amino acids. Trimming took 5 bases from V and 2 from J; bases not matched to a gene: 4. Germline CDR1 is SGDLS and CDR2 is YYNGEE. CDR3 region: CASRRTSGDQETQYF. CDR3 in DNA: TGTGCCAGCAGACGGACTAGCGGGGATCAAGAGACCCAGTACTTC.

The rearrangement links TRBV11-2 to TRBJ2-3; TRBD2 matches at 7 bases. CDR1 and CDR2 from the germline V gene are SGHAT and FQNNGV. Trimming removed 5 bases from V and 2 bases from J; junction bases left unmatched: 4. The CDR3 contains 14 residues. CDR3 DNA: TGTGCCAGCAGCCTGGGACTATCCACAGATACGCAGTATTTT. It encodes CASSLGLSTDTQYF. Drawing the rest from reference TRBV11-2 and TRBJ2-3, the complete variable domain is EAGVAQSPRYKIIEKRQSVAFWCNPISGHATLYWYQQILGQGPKLLIQFQNNGVVDDSQLPKDRFSAERLKGVDSTLKIQPAKLEDSAVYLCASSLGLSTDTQYFGPGTRLTVL.

The chain recombines TRBV30 with TRBJ1-1; D is unresolved. Germline CDR1 reads GTSNPN; CDR2 reads SVGIG (reference sequence). The germline V and J ends were trimmed by 0 bases and 7 bases, with 12 bases remaining between them. The CDR3 totals 13 residues. This chain's CDR3 is CAWSVRAEGEAFF. CDR3 DNA sequence: TGTGCCTGGAGTGTACGGGCAGAGGGTGAAGCTTTCTTT. The entire variable domain, with the rest obtained from reference TRBV30 and TRBJ1-1, is as follows: SQTIHQWPATLVQPVGSPLSLECTVEGTSNPNLYWYRQAAGRGLQLLFYSVGIGQISSEVPQNLSASRPQDRQFILSSKKLLLSDSGFYLCAWSVRAEGEAFFGQGTRLTVV.

J is TRBJ1-2 and V is TRBV28; 12 bases align to TRBD1. The ends lost 7 bases at V and 4 bases at J; junction bases unmatched: 10. Germline V CDR1 and CDR2: MDHEN, SYDVKM. The CDR3 totals 16 residues. The CDR3 DNA sequence: TGTGCCAGCAAAGGGACAGGGGGCGGGGGGGGCTATGGCTACACCTTC. Translating gives CASKGTGGGGGYGYTF.

The chain links TRBV28 to TRBJ1-5; TRBD1 matches 7 bases. Per the germline V gene, CDR1 is MDHEN and CDR2 is SYDVKM. The CDR3 totals 14 residues. V was clipped by 5 bases and J by 9 bases; unmatched bases: 10. The CDR3 spells CASSPTGTVMPQHF. CDR3 nucleotide sequence: TGTGCCAGCAGTCCGACCGGGACAGTGATGCCCCAGCATTTT.

In DNA, the CDR3 is TGTGCCAGTGAGGGGGCTGACATTGAAGCTTTCTTT. Translation: CASEGADIEAFF. The chain joins TRBV5-6 to TRBJ1-1; 7 bases map to TRBD1. This CDR3 region has 12 residues. The trim removed 8 bases at V and 7 bases at J, leaving 8 bases unmatched. Germline V CDR1 and CDR2: SGHDT, YYEEEE. The full variable domain, rest sourced from reference TRBV5-6 and TRBJ1-1, is DAGVTQSPTHLIKTRGQQVTLRCSPKSGHDTVSWYQQALGQGPQFIFQYYEEEERQRGNFPDRFSGHQFPNYSSELNVNALLLGDSALYLCASEGADIEAFFGQGTRLTVV.

This clone was observed once. V and J are TRBV5-1 and TRBJ1-1; D is perhaps TRBD1 (6 bases). V lost 4 bases and J 6 bases, leaving 10 bases between the germline ends. The germline CDR1 and CDR2 sequences are SGHRS and YFSETQ. The CDR3 totals 12 residues. For the CDR3, the DNA is TGCGCCAGCAGCCCGGCAGGGGCTGAAGCTTTCTTT. Amino acids: CASSPAGAEAFF. The complete variable domain, with remaining parts taken from reference TRBV5-1 and TRBJ1-1, reads KAGVTQTPRYLIKTRGQQVTLSCSPISGHRSVSWYQQTPGQGLQFLFEYFSETQRNKGNFPGRFSGRQFSNSRSEMNVSTLELGDSALYLCASSPAGAEAFFGQGTRLTVV.

V is TRBV30 and J is TRBJ1-2; no definite D call. The V end was cut by 2 bases, the J end by 6 bases, with 10 bases between. Germline V lookup: CDR1 GTSNPN, CDR2 SVGIG (reference sequence). This CDR3 has 12 amino acids. CDR3 in amino acids: CAWSPNQDGYTF. The DNA of the CDR3 is TGTGCCTGGAGTCCCAATCAGGATGGCTACACCTTC. Full variable domain (rest looked up from reference TRBV30 and TRBJ1-2): SQTIHQWPATLVQPVGSPLSLECTVEGTSNPNLYWYRQAAGRGLQLLFYSVGIGQISSEVPQNLSASRPQDRQFILSSKKLLLSDSGFYLCAWSPNQDGYTFGSGTRLTVV.

The V and J genes are TRBV7-9 and TRBJ2-2; 13 bases align to TRBD2. CDR1 is SEHNR and CDR2 is FQNEAQ in the germline V gene (reference sequence). V trimming: 4 bases; J trimming: 6 bases; junction bases outside the gene matches: 14. The CDR3 has 19 residues. For the CDR3, the DNA is TGTGCCAGCAGCTCCATTAGGGTGACTAGCGGGAGGTTCTCCGGGGAGCTGTTTTTT. Its protein product is CASSSIRVTSGRFSGELFF. Looking up the rest from reference TRBV7-9 and TRBJ2-2 gives the full variable domain: DTGVSQNPRHKITKRGQNVTFRCDPISEHNRLYWYRQTLGQGPEFLTYFQNEAQLEKSRLLSDRFSAERPKGSFSTLEIQRTEQGDSAMYLCASSSIRVTSGRFSGELFFGEGSRLTVL.

The chain couples TRBV29-1 to TRBJ2-3; 8 positions match TRBD2. CDR1 is SQVTM, CDR2 ANQGSEA, per germline. The V segment lost 6 bases and the J segment 0 bases; nucleotides outside the gene matches: 8. The CDR3 length is 15 residues. In DNA form, the CDR3 reads TGCAGCGTCCACGGGAGGGCGGCTAGCACAGATACGCAGTATTTT. It is translated as CSVHGRAASTDTQYF.

CDR3 loop: CASSLGLAAYEQYF. The DNA for the CDR3 is TGTGCCAGCAGCCTTGGACTAGCTGCCTACGAGCAGTACTTC. V is TRBV7-9 and J is TRBJ2-7; TRBD2 agrees at 8 bases. Germline CDR1 and CDR2: SEHNR and FQNEAQ (reference sequence). The CDR3 is 14 amino acids. V shed 5 bases, J shed 2 bases, and the junction held 5 bases outside the gene matches.

V usage is TRBV18 and J usage is TRBJ2-1; 8 bases line up with TRBD2. Germline V gives CDR1 KGHSH, CDR2 LQKENI. V was pared by 5 bases and J by 9 bases, with 15 bases of the junction left unmatched. The CDR3 consists of 16 residues. The CDR3 DNA sequence: TGTGCCAGCTCAGTGATAGCGGGACGTCTTTCGGTTGAGCAGTTCTTC. This sequence encodes CASSVIAGRLSVEQFF.

The gene calls are TRBV6-4 and TRBJ2-1; D gene unclear. Trimming removed 4 bases from V and 9 bases from J, with 16 bases in between. The CDR3 contains 14 residues. Germline CDR1 reads MRHNA; CDR2 reads SNTAGT. The CDR3 reads CASSAVAPSGEQFF. DNA for the CDR3: TGTGCCAGCAGTGCGGTGGCCCCCTCGGGTGAGCAGTTCTTC.

The V call is TRBV7-9, the J call TRBJ2-3; TRBD1 aligns across 7 bases. The CDR3 covers 16 residues. V lost 5 bases and J lost 4; bases outside the gene matches: 12. Germline CDR1 and CDR2: SEHNR and FQNEAQ (reference sequence). The CDR3 sequence is CASSPSRGRAADTQYF. Here the CDR3 DNA reads TGTGCCAGCAGCCCGAGTAGGGGGCGGGCCGCAGATACGCAGTATTTT.

V gene TRBV19 combines with J gene TRBJ1-4, with 7 bases lining up with TRBD1. The CDR3 covers 12 residues. The V and J ends lost 8 bases and 8 bases, in that order; junction bases with no gene match: 5. CDR1 is LNHDA, CDR2 SQIVND, per germline (reference sequence). CDR3: CASGDRIEKLFF. Here the CDR3 DNA reads TGTGCCAGTGGGGACAGAATCGAAAAACTGTTTTTT. The entire variable domain, with the rest obtained from reference TRBV19 and TRBJ1-4, is as follows: DGGITQSPKYLFRKEGQNVTLSCEQNLNHDAMYWYRQDPGQGLRLIYYSQIVNDFQKGDIAEGYSVSREKKESFPLTVTSAQKNPTAFYLCASGDRIEKLFFGSGTQLSVL.

The rearrangement uses TRBV18 and TRBJ2-7; maybe TRBD1 (6 bases). The CDR3 contains 14 residues. V lost 2 bases and J lost 4, with 12 bases in between. CDR1 KGHSH and CDR2 LQKENI come from the germline V gene. CDR3 loop: CASSPMGAQYEQYF. CDR3 DNA: TGTGCCAGCTCACCAATGGGGGCTCAGTACGAGCAGTACTTC.

This chain uses TRBV6-1 with TRBJ2-7; no definite D call. Germline V gene sequence: CDR1 MNHNS, CDR2 SASEGT. This CDR3 has 14 residues. Trimming pared 5 bases from V and 4 bases from J, leaving 15 bases between. The CDR3 here is CASSNSGRGYEQYF. The CDR3 DNA reads TGTGCCAGCAGTAACTCTGGGCGTGGATACGAGCAGTACTTC.

V is TRBV19 and J is TRBJ2-7, with 8 bases aligning to TRBD2. In germline, CDR1 is LNHDA, CDR2 SQIVND (reference sequence). The CDR3 is 16 residues long. The J segment lost 0 bases and the V segment lost 3 bases, leaving 7 bases of the junction unmatched. The chain's CDR3 is CASSIISGTSSYEQYF. The CDR3 bases are TGTGCCAGTAGTATTATTAGCGGGACAAGCTCCTACGAGCAGTACTTC.

This chain links TRBV11-2 with TRBJ1-1; weak D call: TRBD1 (6 bases). CDR3 length: 15 amino acids. From germline, CDR1 is SGHAT and CDR2 FQNNGV. Trimming stripped 5 bases from V and 1 base from J, with 14 bases between. The CDR3 sequence: CASSMPGTSNTEAFF. The CDR3 DNA follows: TGTGCCAGCAGCATGCCCGGGACATCGAACACTGAAGCTTTCTTT.

The rearrangement links TRBV12-5 to TRBJ1-1, with D tentatively TRBD1 (5 bases). Trimming left V 0 bases short and J 1 base short, with 15 bases between. The CDR3 runs to 17 residues. Per the germline V gene, CDR1 is LGHNT and CDR2 is FRNRAP. The CDR3 DNA follows: TGTGCTAGTGGTTTGGTACTGGGGGGACGGGGGAACACTGAAGCTTTCTTT. Residues: CASGLVLGGRGNTEAFF.

V usage is TRBV5-6 and J usage is TRBJ2-7; 9 bases align to TRBD2. The CDR3 loop spans 14 amino acids. Trimming at V came to 4 bases and at J to 0 bases, leaving 2 bases not matched to a gene. Germline assignment: CDR1 SGHDT and CDR2 YYEEEE. DNA for the CDR3: TGTGCCAGCAGCCCGACTAGCGGCTCCTACGAGCAGTACTTC. Amino acids: CASSPTSGSYEQYF.

CDR3 protein: CASSHSSVTDTQYF. The CDR3 region has the DNA TGTGCCAGCAGCCACTCCTCGGTGACAGATACGCAGTATTTT. The chain employs TRBV4-2 and TRBJ2-3, with D unresolved. Trimming stripped 3 bases from V and 3 bases from J, with 10 bases between. The CDR3 covers 14 residues. Germline V gives CDR1 LGHNA, CDR2 YNFKEQ.

The chain recombines TRBV6-1 with TRBJ2-7; 8 bases are a match to TRBD2. Germline values: CDR1 MNHNS, CDR2 SASEGT. The CDR3 runs to 14 residues. The V gene end was trimmed by 4 bases and the J gene end by 5 bases; junction bases not matched to a gene: 7. The CDR3 loop is CASSGGTSSHEQYF. The CDR3 coding sequence is TGTGCCAGCAGTGGGGGGACTAGTAGCCACGAGCAGTACTTC.

V gene TRBV7-9 combines with J gene TRBJ2-2, with unresolved D. In germline, CDR1 is SEHNR, CDR2 FQNEAQ (reference sequence). V was cut by 3 bases and J by 6 bases, with 14 bases left in between. This CDR3 has 15 residues. CDR3 sequence (DNA): TGTGCCAGCAGCTTTCCCGGGTACATGTCCGGGGAGCTGTTTTTT. Residues: CASSFPGYMSGELFF.

V usage is TRBV7-2 and J usage is TRBJ2-5, with D possibly matching TRBD2 (5 bases). There are 14 residues in the CDR3. Trimming took off 5 bases at V and 1 base at J, with 11 bases between the two ends. Germline lookup yields CDR1 SGHTA and CDR2 FQGNSA. This CDR3 is CASSVQRSQETQYF. The CDR3, as DNA: TGTGCCAGCAGCGTCCAGCGGAGCCAAGAGACCCAGTACTTC.